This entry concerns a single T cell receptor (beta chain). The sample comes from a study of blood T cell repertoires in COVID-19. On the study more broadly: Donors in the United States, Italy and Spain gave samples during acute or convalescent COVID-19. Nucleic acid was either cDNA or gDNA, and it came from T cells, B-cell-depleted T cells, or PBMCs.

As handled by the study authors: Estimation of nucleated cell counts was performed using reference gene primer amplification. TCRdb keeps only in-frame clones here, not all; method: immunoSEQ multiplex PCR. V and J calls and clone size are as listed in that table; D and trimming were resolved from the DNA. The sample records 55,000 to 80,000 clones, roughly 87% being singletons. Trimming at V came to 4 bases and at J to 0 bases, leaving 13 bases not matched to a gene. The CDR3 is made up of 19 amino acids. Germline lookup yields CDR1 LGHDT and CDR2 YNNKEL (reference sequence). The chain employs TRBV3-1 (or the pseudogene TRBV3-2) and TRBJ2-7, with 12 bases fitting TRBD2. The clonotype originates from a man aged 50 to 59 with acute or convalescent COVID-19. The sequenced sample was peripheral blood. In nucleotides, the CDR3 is TGTGCCAGCAGCCTCCGCGGACTAGCGGGGCCGGGGAGCTCCTACGAGCAGTACTTC. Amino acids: CASSLRGLAGPGSSYEQYF.